These 11 T cell receptor beta chains were sequenced from one sample in a study of blood T cell repertoires in COVID-19. The method was immunoSEQ multiplex PCR; TCRdb's version includes in-frame clones alone and lacks a portion of them. The sample records roughly 250,000 clones, around 87% being singletons. Sequencing was carried out using peripheral blood. The receptor set was obtained from a woman aged 45 to 65 with acute or convalescent COVID-19.

This clone was observed a single time. This chain joins TRBV28 and TRBJ1-5; 8 bases agree with TRBD1. Germline loops: CDR1 MDHEN, CDR2 SYDVKM. Germline trimming cut 5 bases from V and 2 bases from J; bases unmatched to any gene: 5. The CDR3 length is 15 residues. This chain's CDR3 is CASSPQGAGNQPQHF. CDR3 sequence (DNA): TGTGCCAGCAGTCCCCAGGGGGCGGGCAATCAGCCCCAGCATTTT.

The rearrangement joins TRBV7-2 to TRBJ1-4; TRBD1 matches at 7 bases. From germline, CDR1 is SGHTA and CDR2 FQGNSA. V shed 4 bases, J shed 5 bases, and the junction held 7 bases outside the gene matches. The CDR3 is made up of 15 amino acids. The CDR3: CASSSTPGQNEKLFF. CDR3 in DNA: TGTGCCAGCAGCTCCACCCCGGGACAGAATGAAAAACTGTTTTTT.

The V call is TRBV2, the J call TRBJ2-7, with 7 bases matching TRBD1. With V trimmed by 6 bases and J by 1 base, 12 bases remained unmatched. Germline assignment: CDR1 SNHLY and CDR2 FYNNEI. The CDR3 length is 16 residues. As DNA, the CDR3 is TGTGCCAGCAGCGGGGACAGCAAGACATTATCCTACGAGCAGTACTTC. Encoded protein: CASSGDSKTLSYEQYF.

The chain couples TRBV29-1 to TRBJ1-2; D is ambiguous. V lost 5 bases, J lost 1 base, and 11 bases lay in between. There are 13 residues in the CDR3. CDR1 SQVTM and CDR2 ANQGSEA come from the germline V gene. The CDR3 nucleotides are TGCAGCGTTCCGGGAACGGTTAACTATGGCTACACCTTC. Protein: CSVPGTVNYGYTF.

The chain uses TRBV27 and TRBJ2-7, with a possible D match to TRBD1 (6 bases). Between the trimmed V and J ends, which lost 0 bases and 4 bases, there was a span of 13 bases. The length of the CDR3 is 15 residues. Per the germline V gene, CDR1 is MNHEY and CDR2 is SMNVEV (reference sequence). This CDR3 reads CASSLSLGQKYEQYF. Written as DNA, the CDR3 is TGTGCCAGCAGTTTATCCCTAGGACAGAAGTACGAGCAGTACTTC.

The chain uses TRBV27 and TRBJ2-3, with 8 bases matching TRBD2. The CDR3 extends over 14 amino acids. Germline V CDR1 and CDR2: MNHEY, SMNVEV (reference sequence). The junction had 4 bases not matched to a gene; V was cut back by 5 bases and J by 3 bases. DNA of the CDR3: TGTGCCAGCAGTCGCGGGAGGTTTACAGATACGCAGTATTTT. Translating gives CASSRGRFTDTQYF.

This chain uses TRBV23-1 with TRBJ1-3; D perhaps matches TRBD1 (6 bases). TRBV23-1 is an open reading frame, and its role is uncertain. The V and J ends lost 8 bases and 6 bases respectively, with 23 bases between them. There are 16 residues in the CDR3. The CDR3 spells CASGGSGVGAENTIYF. The CDR3 coding sequence is TGCGCCAGCGGGGGATCAGGGGTCGGCGCGGAAAACACCATATATTTT.

The chain couples TRBV6-1 to TRBJ2-1; D is unclear. V was clipped by 4 bases and J by 9 bases, with 10 bases between them. The CDR3 loop spans 12 amino acids. Germline assignment: CDR1 MNHNS and CDR2 SASEGT. CDR3 protein: CASSVTTSEQFF. Here the CDR3 DNA reads TGTGCCAGCAGTGTCACCACGAGTGAGCAGTTCTTC.

The chain joins TRBV7-2 to TRBJ1-2; 9 bases are shared with TRBD1. Germline V gene data show CDR1 as SGHTA and CDR2 as FQGNSA. J gave up 7 bases and V 7 bases, and 10 bases lay outside the gene matches. The CDR3 sequence is 14 residues long. Written as DNA, the CDR3 is TGTGCCAGCACCCACCGGGACAGGGCCCCTGGCTACACCTTC. This sequence encodes CASTHRDRAPGYTF.

This sequence joins TRBV5-1 and TRBJ1-3; D is unclear. V dropped 0 bases and J dropped 0 bases, with 7 bases sitting between them. Germline CDR1 reads SGHRS; CDR2 reads YFSETQ. This CDR3 contains 15 residues. The CDR3 DNA is TGCGCCAGCAGCTTGGAGCGGAACTCTGGAAACACCATATATTTT. Its translation: CASSLERNSGNTIYF.

This chain uses TRBV24-1 with TRBJ2-1; D is undetermined. The CDR3 loop spans 16 amino acids. The V gene lost 3 bases and the J gene lost 1 base, with 12 bases spanning the gap. Germline CDR1 KGHDR, CDR2 SFDVKD. As DNA, the CDR3 is TGTGCCACCAGTGATCCCCTGACATCTTCCTACAATGAGCAGTTCTTC. This codes for CATSDPLTSSYNEQFF.